This T cell receptor (beta chain) derives from a study of blood T cell repertoires in COVID-19. This clone was observed a single time. The CDR3 sequence is 11 residues long. The germline V and J ends were trimmed by 8 bases and 3 bases, with 10 bases remaining between them. Germline V gene lookup returns CDR1 SQVTM and CDR2 ANQGSEA. Data came from immunoSEQ multiplex PCR; TCRdb stores just in-frame clones and leaves some out. The data show over 150,000 clones, roughly 88% seen once. Sequencing input: peripheral blood. This chain joins TRBV29-1 and TRBJ1-1; D might be TRBD1 (5 bases). The sequence came from a woman in her forties with COVID-19, enrolled during active disease. The CDR3 loop reads CSSTGDTEAFF. CDR3 nucleotide sequence: TGCAGCTCAACGGGGGACACTGAAGCTTTCTTT. The variable domain in full, completed from reference TRBV29-1 and TRBJ1-1, reads SAVISQKPSRDICQRGTSLTIQCQVDSQVTMMFWYRQQPGQSLTLIATANQGSEATYESGFVIDKFPISRPNLTFSTLTVSNMSPEDSSIYLCSSTGDTEAFFGQGTRLTVV.